The 27 T cell receptor beta chains in this list originate from one sample, sequenced in a study of T cell changes during pregnancy in multiple sclerosis. Sequenced by immunoSEQ multiplex PCR; TCRdb stores in-frame clones only, minus some. The sample lists around 25,000 clones, about 82% seen once, with less than 20% in the top ten. Sample: CD8+ T cells from peripheral blood mononuclear cells, taken in the first trimester of pregnancy. The receptors derive from a female donor in good health, enrolled as a control in a pregnancy study.

The V and J genes are TRBV7-2 and TRBJ2-7; 8 bases agree with TRBD2. The CDR3 sequence is 17 residues long. V shed 1 base and J 3 bases; nucleotides not matched to a gene: 11. CDR1 is SGHTA, CDR2 FQGNSA, per germline. CDR3 region: CASSLVVVAGNFYEQYF. DNA for the CDR3: TGTGCCAGCAGCTTAGTGGTGGTAGCGGGAAACTTCTACGAGCAGTACTTC.

The chain couples TRBV7-9 to TRBJ2-4; 7 nucleotides align to TRBD1. Looked up from germline, CDR1 is SEHNR and CDR2 is FQNEAQ (reference sequence). The CDR3 contains 15 residues. The V and J ends lost 5 bases and 0 bases, in that order; junction bases with no gene match: 4. In DNA, the CDR3 is TGTGCCAGCAGCCTAGGGGGCGCAGCCAAAAACATTCAGTACTTC. Translated, it gives CASSLGGAAKNIQYF.

The chain links TRBV14 to TRBJ1-1; D is possibly TRBD1 (6 bases). With 0 bases removed from V and 1 base from J, the gap between germline ends came to 18 bases. The CDR3 has 18 residues. The germline CDR1 and CDR2 sequences are SGHDN and FVKESK. CDR3 sequence (DNA): TGTGCCAGCAGCCAAGATCCCCCCCGGACAGCCCAGAACACTGAAGCTTTCTTT. This translates into CASSQDPPRTAQNTEAFF.

Here the CDR3 DNA reads TGTGCCAGCAGTGAACAGGGGAACTATGGCTACACCTTC. Amino acids: CASSEQGNYGYTF. The V call is TRBV6-1, the J call TRBJ1-2; maybe TRBD1 (6 bases). Germline values: CDR1 MNHNS, CDR2 SASEGT. The germline V and J ends were trimmed by 2 bases and 2 bases, with 6 bases remaining between them. The CDR3 has 13 amino acids.

The chain couples TRBV30 to TRBJ2-5; 10 bases are shared with TRBD2. V gave up 6 bases and J gave up 2 bases; unmatched junction bases: 3. The CDR3 is 13 residues long. The germline V gene encodes CDR1 GTSNPN and CDR2 SVGIG (reference sequence). The CDR3 reads CACIAGGQETQYF. Here the CDR3 DNA reads TGTGCCTGTATAGCGGGGGGACAAGAGACCCAGTACTTC.

The gene calls are TRBV6-1 and TRBJ1-6; a weak D match, TRBD1 (6 bases). The CDR3 covers 16 residues. Trimming shortened V by 1 base and J by 2 bases, and 9 bases separated the two germline ends. Germline V CDR1 and CDR2: MNHNS, SASEGT. CDR3 residues: CASSEETGPYNSPLHF. Here the CDR3 DNA reads TGTGCCAGCAGTGAAGAAACAGGGCCCTATAATTCACCCCTCCACTTT.

The chain recombines TRBV19 with TRBJ2-7; 10 bases fit TRBD2. The CDR3 spans 15 residues. Trimming removed 7 bases from V and 5 bases from J; junction bases left unmatched: 11. In germline, CDR1 is LNHDA, CDR2 SQIVND (reference sequence). Written as DNA, the CDR3 is TGTGCCAGTACCCTGCGAGCGGGAGGGCCCCACGAGCAGTACTTC. It translates to CASTLRAGGPHEQYF.

This clone has a single count. The chain employs TRBV9 and TRBJ1-2; perhaps TRBD1 as D (6 bases). This CDR3 has 15 residues. CDR1 is SGDLS and CDR2 is YYNGEE in the germline V gene. Trimming removed 4 bases at V and 2 bases at J, with 15 bases between. CDR3: CASSPGTGGNYGYTF. The CDR3 DNA is TGTGCCAGCAGCCCAGGTACGGGGGGCAACTATGGCTACACCTTC.

Worth noting for this clone: Different DNA sequences within this sample yield the same CDR3. CDR3 sequence (DNA): TGTGCCAGCAGTGAACTAGCGGGAGGACAAGAGACCCAGTACTTC. Translating it yields CASSELAGGQETQYF. The chain uses TRBV6-1 and TRBJ2-5, with 11 positions matching TRBD2. Unmatched junction bases numbered 1, after V lost 2 bases and J lost 2 bases. The CDR3 totals 15 residues. The germline CDR1 and CDR2 sequences are MNHNS and SASEGT.

The table lists this clone with a count of one. This sample also contains other DNA sequences that code for the same CDR3. The chain uses TRBV9 and TRBJ2-7, with 7 bases aligning to TRBD2. After removal of 2 bases from V and 4 bases from J, the junction contained 6 bases not matched to a gene. Per the germline V gene, CDR1 is SGDLS and CDR2 is YYNGEE. CDR3 length equals 14 residues. Here the CDR3 reads CASSVGGRGYEQYF. The CDR3 nucleotides are TGTGCCAGCAGCGTCGGAGGGCGGGGGTACGAGCAGTACTTC.

The chain has TRBV5-5 and TRBJ2-7, with TRBD1 matching over 8 bases. The CDR3 is 15 residues long. The germline CDR1 and CDR2 sequences are SGHKS and YYEKEE (reference sequence). The V gene end was trimmed by 0 bases and the J gene end by 5 bases; junction bases not matched to a gene: 7. In DNA, the CDR3 is TGTGCCAGCAGCTTGGCCCGACAGGGGAGGCACGAGCAGTACTTC. It is translated as CASSLARQGRHEQYF. Supplemented by reference TRBV5-5 and TRBJ2-7, the full variable domain reads DAGVTQSPTHLIKTRGQQVTLRCSPISGHKSVSWYQQVLGQGPQFIFQYYEKEERGRGNFPDRFSARQFPNYSSELNVNALLLGDSALYLCASSLARQGRHEQYFGPGTRLTVT.

The chain links TRBV5-6 to TRBJ2-7, with 8 bases lining up with TRBD2. CDR1 is SGHDT and CDR2 is YYEEEE in the germline V gene. CDR3 size: 14 residues. V dropped 5 bases and J dropped 4; count of bases not matched to a gene: 8. CDR3 region: CASSMGLGNYEQYF. The CDR3 nucleotides read TGTGCCAGCAGTATGGGACTAGGGAATTACGAGCAGTACTTC.

There are a few counts of this clone. The V call is TRBV15, the J call TRBJ2-3; D is possibly TRBD2 (5 bases). Germline lookup yields CDR1 LNHNV and CDR2 YYDKDF (reference sequence). This CDR3 is 18 amino acids long. Trimming took 3 bases from V and 3 from J, leaving 22 bases between them. CDR3 bases: TGTGCCACCAGCAGTAGGGATTCCTACGGGAAGGGAACAGATACGCAGTATTTT. It is translated as CATSSRDSYGKGTDTQYF. The full variable domain, in which reference TRBV15 and TRBJ2-3 provide the parts outside the CDR3, is DAMVIQNPRYQVTQFGKPVTLSCSQTLNHNVMYWYQQKSSQAPKLLFHYYDKDFNNEADTPDNFQSRRPNTSFCFLDIRSPGLGDTAMYLCATSSRDSYGKGTDTQYFGPGTRLTVL.

The chain carries TRBV27 and TRBJ2-3, with D hard to call. V was shortened by 6 bases and J by 2 bases, with 3 bases between the two germline ends. This CDR3 has 11 amino acids. Germline lookup yields CDR1 MNHEY and CDR2 SMNVEV (reference sequence). The CDR3 is CASRYTDTQYF. In DNA form, the CDR3 reads TGTGCCAGCAGATACACAGATACGCAGTATTTT.

The V and J genes are TRBV9 and TRBJ1-2; 7 bases align to TRBD1. Looked up from germline, CDR1 is SGDLS and CDR2 is YYNGEE. The CDR3 extends over 13 amino acids. V shed 6 bases, J shed 4 bases, and the junction held 6 bases outside the gene matches. CDR3 amino acids: CASTSGQPYGYTF. The CDR3 DNA reads as TGTGCCAGCACATCGGGACAGCCCTATGGCTACACCTTC.

The chain links TRBV9 to TRBJ2-2; 10 bases agree with TRBD1. This CDR3 region has 16 residues. The germline V gene encodes CDR1 SGDLS and CDR2 YYNGEE. The V gene end was trimmed by 4 bases and the J gene end by 6 bases; junction bases not matched to a gene: 9. The CDR3 DNA is TGTGCCAGCAGCCCCGCCGGGACAGGGGTTCCCGGGGAGCTGTTTTTT. It encodes CASSPAGTGVPGELFF.

This chain links TRBV9 with TRBJ2-5; 12 positions agree with TRBD2. This CDR3 has 16 residues. Trimming removed 4 bases from V and 1 base from J; junction bases left unmatched: 5. CDR1 is SGDLS and CDR2 is YYNGEE in the germline V gene. CDR3 protein: CASSPGLAGIQETQYF. The DNA of the CDR3 is TGTGCCAGCAGCCCTGGACTAGCGGGGATCCAAGAGACCCAGTACTTC.

The rearrangement joins TRBV10-3 to TRBJ1-1; TRBD1 agrees at 8 bases. Germline CDR1 reads ENHRY; CDR2 reads SYGVKD. CDR3 length equals 19 residues. The J segment lost 4 bases and the V segment lost 0 bases, leaving 16 bases of the junction unmatched. The chain's CDR3 is CAISESIRSGGEGGTEAFF. CDR3 coding DNA: TGTGCCATCAGTGAGTCAATCCGGTCAGGGGGCGAGGGAGGCACTGAAGCTTTCTTT.

The rearrangement uses TRBV27 and TRBJ1-5, with TRBD1 identical over 9 bases. This CDR3 has 12 amino acids. Trimming removed 6 bases from V and 6 bases from J; junction bases left unmatched: 0. Germline CDR1 reads MNHEY; CDR2 reads SMNVEV (reference sequence). CDR3 sequence: CASRTGGQPQHF. The CDR3 DNA follows: TGTGCCAGCAGGACAGGGGGTCAGCCCCAGCATTTT.

V gene TRBV7-2 combines with J gene TRBJ2-5; 9 bases line up with TRBD2. The CDR3 runs to 14 residues. CDR1 and CDR2 from the germline V gene are SGHTA and FQGNSA. This chain's CDR3 is CAERGGGAGGTQYF. Here the CDR3 DNA reads TGTGCAGAAAGGGGCGGGGGGGCTGGTGGGACCCAGTACTTC. The complete variable domain, with remaining parts taken from reference TRBV7-2 and TRBJ2-5, reads GAGVSQSPSNKVTEKGKDVELRCDPISGHTALYWYRQSLGQGLEFLIYFQGNSAPDKSGLPSDRFSAERTGGSVSTLTIQRTQQEDSAVYLCAERGGGAGGTQYFGPGTRLLVL.

The chain recombines TRBV5-1 with TRBJ2-5; 8 bases agree with TRBD2. Germline V gene sequence: CDR1 SGHRS, CDR2 YFSETQ. The CDR3 extends over 17 amino acids. The ends lost 4 bases at V and 1 base at J; junction bases unmatched: 12. The CDR3 sequence: CASSHDVSGEAQETQYF. The CDR3 nucleotides read TGCGCCAGCAGCCATGATGTTAGCGGGGAGGCCCAAGAGACCCAGTACTTC.

The chain links TRBV27 to TRBJ1-3; 9 bases agree with TRBD1. V was pared by 6 bases and J by 1 base, with 16 bases of the junction left unmatched. The germline V gene has CDR1 MNHEY and CDR2 SMNVEV (reference sequence). The CDR3 is 19 residues long. The CDR3 nucleotides read TGTGCCAGCAGGAGAACCTACCCGGGACAGGGCGGTTCTGGAAACACCATATATTTT. Translated, it gives CASRRTYPGQGGSGNTIYF.

The gene calls are TRBV6-1 and TRBJ2-5; 9 bases line up with TRBD2. The CDR3 sequence is 16 residues long. Trimming took 2 bases from V and 3 from J; bases not matched to a gene: 7. Germline V gene data show CDR1 as MNHNS and CDR2 as SASEGT. The CDR3 sequence is CASSERGVAGEETQYF. The CDR3 nucleotides read TGTGCCAGCAGTGAAAGGGGGGTAGCGGGAGAAGAGACCCAGTACTTC.

Comments on this clone: Other DNA sequences in this specimen translate into the identical CDR3. The J gene is TRBJ2-2, the V gene TRBV6-4; 10 bases are a match to TRBD1. V lost 0 bases, J lost 3 bases, and 1 base stayed unmatched. The germline V gene has CDR1 MRHNA and CDR2 SNTAGT. This CDR3 comprises 16 residues. CDR3 sequence reads: CASSDSDRGHTGELFF. The CDR3 DNA is TGTGCCAGCAGTGACTCTGACAGGGGGCACACCGGGGAGCTGTTTTTT.

This chain joins TRBV7-8 and TRBJ2-1; D may be TRBD1 (6 bases). V lost 5 bases and J lost 2, with 16 bases in between. Germline loops: CDR1 SGHVS, CDR2 FQNEAQ. The length of the CDR3 is 16 residues. The CDR3 region is CASSRFPRGTYNEQFF. DNA for the CDR3: TGTGCCAGCAGCCGATTCCCCAGGGGAACCTACAATGAGCAGTTCTTC.

This clone was seen a handful of times. V and J are TRBV6-5 and TRBJ1-5, with D perhaps matching TRBD1 (6 bases). CDR3 size: 15 residues. Between the trimmed V and J ends, which lost 0 bases and 6 bases, there was a span of 12 bases. Germline V CDR1 and CDR2: MNHEY, SVGAGI. CDR3 sequence (DNA): TGTGCCAGCAGTTACTCGATGGAAGGGGGTCAGCCCCAGCATTTT. Amino acid sequence: CASSYSMEGGQPQHF.

The V and J genes are TRBV6-1 and TRBJ1-5; tentatively, D is TRBD1 (6 bases). V was shortened by 1 base and J by 6 bases, with 10 bases between the two germline ends. Germline V gene sequence: CDR1 MNHNS, CDR2 SASEGT. The CDR3 sequence is 14 residues long. The CDR3 DNA reads as TGTGCCAGCAGTGAAGGTACAGGGAGTCAGCCCCAGCATTTT. This codes for CASSEGTGSQPQHF.